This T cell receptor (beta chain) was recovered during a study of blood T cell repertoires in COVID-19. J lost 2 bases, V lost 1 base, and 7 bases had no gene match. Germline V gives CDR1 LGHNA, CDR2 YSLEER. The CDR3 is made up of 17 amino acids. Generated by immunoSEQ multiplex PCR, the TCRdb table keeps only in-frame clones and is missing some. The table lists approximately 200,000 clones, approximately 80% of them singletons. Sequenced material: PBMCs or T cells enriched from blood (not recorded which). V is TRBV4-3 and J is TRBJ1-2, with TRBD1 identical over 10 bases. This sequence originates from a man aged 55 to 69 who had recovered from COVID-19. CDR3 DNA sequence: TGCGCCAGCAGCCAAGCCAGACAGGGGGCTAAGAACTATGGCTACACCTTC. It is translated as CASSQARQGAKNYGYTF.